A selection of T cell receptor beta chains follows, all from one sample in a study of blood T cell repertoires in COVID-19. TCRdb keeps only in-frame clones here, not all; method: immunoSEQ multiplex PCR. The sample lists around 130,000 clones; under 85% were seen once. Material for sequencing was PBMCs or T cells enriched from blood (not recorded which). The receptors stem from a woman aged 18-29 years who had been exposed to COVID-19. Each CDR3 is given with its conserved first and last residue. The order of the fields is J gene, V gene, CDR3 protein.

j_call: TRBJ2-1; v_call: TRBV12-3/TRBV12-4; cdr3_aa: CASTIAGAGEQFF
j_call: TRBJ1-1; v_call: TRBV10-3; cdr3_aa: CAISEPGQLGTEAFF
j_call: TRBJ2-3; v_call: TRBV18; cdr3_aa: CASSPSLFLDTQYF
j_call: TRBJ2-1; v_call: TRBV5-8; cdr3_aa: CASSLSTTTGGHNEQFF
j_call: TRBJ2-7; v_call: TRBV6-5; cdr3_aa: CASSYGPLKYYEQYF
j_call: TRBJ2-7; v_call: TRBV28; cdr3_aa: CASSFGDTTYEQYF
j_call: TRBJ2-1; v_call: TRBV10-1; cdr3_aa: CASSERTWGDEQFF
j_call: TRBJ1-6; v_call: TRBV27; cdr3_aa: CASSLGPPLAPLHF
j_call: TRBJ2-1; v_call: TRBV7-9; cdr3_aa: CASSLEGDGYNEQFF
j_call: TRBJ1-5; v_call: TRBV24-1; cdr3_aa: CATSEGDRYQPQHF